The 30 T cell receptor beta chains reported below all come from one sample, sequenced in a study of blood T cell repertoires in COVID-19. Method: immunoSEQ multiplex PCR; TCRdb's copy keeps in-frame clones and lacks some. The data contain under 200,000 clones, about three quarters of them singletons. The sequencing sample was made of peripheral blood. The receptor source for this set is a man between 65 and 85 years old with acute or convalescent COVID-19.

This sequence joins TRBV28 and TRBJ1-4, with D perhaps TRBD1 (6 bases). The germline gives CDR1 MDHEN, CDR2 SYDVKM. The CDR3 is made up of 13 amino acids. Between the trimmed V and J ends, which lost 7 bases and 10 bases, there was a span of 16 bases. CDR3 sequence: CASTLPQQGKLFF. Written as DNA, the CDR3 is TGTGCCAGCACCCTACCACAACAGGGAAAACTGTTTTTT.

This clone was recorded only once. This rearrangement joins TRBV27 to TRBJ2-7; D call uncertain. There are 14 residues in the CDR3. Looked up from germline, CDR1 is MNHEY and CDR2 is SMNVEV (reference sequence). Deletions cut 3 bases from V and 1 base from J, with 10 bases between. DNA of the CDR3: TGTGCCAGCAGTTTGAGTGTCAATTCCTACGAGCAGTACTTC. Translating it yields CASSLSVNSYEQYF.

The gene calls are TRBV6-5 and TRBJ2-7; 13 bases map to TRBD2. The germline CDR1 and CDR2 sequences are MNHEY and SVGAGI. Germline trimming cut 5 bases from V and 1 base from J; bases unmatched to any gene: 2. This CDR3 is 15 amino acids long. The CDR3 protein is CASSRTSGGSYEQYF. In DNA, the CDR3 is TGTGCCAGCAGTCGGACTAGCGGGGGATCCTACGAGCAGTACTTC.

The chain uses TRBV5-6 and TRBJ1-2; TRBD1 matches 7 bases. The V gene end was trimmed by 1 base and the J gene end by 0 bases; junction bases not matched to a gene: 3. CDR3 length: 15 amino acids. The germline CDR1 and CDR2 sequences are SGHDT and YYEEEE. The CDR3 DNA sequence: TGTGCCAGCAGCTTGAAAACAGGGGCTAACTATGGCTACACCTTC. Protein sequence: CASSLKTGANYGYTF.

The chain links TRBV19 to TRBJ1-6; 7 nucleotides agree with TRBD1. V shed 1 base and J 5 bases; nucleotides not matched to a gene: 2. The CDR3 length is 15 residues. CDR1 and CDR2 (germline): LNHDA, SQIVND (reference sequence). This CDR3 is CASSIGDRNNSPLHF. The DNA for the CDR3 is TGTGCCAGTAGTATAGGGGACAGAAATAATTCACCCCTCCACTTT.

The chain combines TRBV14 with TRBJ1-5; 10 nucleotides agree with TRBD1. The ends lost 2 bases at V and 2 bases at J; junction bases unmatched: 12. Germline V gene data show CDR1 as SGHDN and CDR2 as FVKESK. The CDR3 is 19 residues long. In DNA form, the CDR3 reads TGTGCCAGCAGCCAAAGAAGTTCCGGGACAGGGGCCGGCAATCAGCCCCAGCATTTT. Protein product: CASSQRSSGTGAGNQPQHF.

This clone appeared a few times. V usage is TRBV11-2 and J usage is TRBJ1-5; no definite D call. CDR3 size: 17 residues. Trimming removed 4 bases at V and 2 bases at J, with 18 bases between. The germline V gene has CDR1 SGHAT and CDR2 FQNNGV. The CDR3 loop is CASSSNGMGIGNQPQHF. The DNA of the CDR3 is TGTGCCAGCAGCTCAAACGGCATGGGCATCGGCAATCAGCCCCAGCATTTT.

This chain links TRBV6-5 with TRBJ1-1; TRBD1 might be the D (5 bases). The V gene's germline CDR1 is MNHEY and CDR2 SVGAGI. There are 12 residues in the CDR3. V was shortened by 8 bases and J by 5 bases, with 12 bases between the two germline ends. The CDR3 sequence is CASARVKTEAFF. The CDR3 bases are TGTGCCAGCGCCAGGGTTAAGACTGAAGCTTTCTTT.

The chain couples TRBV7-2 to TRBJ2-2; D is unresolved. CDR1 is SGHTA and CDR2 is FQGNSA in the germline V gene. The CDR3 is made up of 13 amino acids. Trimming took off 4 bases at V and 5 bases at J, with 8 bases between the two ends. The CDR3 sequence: CASSYSRTGELFF. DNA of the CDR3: TGTGCCAGCAGCTACAGTAGAACCGGGGAGCTGTTTTTT.

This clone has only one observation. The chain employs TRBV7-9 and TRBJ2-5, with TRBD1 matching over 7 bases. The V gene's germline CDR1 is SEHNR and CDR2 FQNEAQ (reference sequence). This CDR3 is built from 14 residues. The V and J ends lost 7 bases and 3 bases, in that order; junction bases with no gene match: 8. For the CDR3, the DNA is TGTGCCAGCACCCCGAGGGGGCACAAAGAGACCCAGTACTTC. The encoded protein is CASTPRGHKETQYF.

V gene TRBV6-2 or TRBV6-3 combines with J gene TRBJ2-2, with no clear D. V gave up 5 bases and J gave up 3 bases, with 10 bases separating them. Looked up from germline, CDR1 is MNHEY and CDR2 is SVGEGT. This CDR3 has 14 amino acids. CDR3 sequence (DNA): TGTGCCAGCAGTACCGACACGCACACCGGGGAGCTGTTTTTT. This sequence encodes CASSTDTHTGELFF.

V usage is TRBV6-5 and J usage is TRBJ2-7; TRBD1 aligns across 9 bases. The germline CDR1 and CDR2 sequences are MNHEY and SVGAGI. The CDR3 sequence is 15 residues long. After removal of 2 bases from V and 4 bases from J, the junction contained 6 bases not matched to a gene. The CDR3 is CASSYGTGGAYEQYF. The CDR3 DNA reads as TGTGCCAGCAGTTACGGCACAGGGGGCGCTTACGAGCAGTACTTC.

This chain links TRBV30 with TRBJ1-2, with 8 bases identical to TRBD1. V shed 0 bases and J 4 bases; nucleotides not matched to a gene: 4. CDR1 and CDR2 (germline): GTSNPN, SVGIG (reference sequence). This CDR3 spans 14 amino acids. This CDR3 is CAWSVRTGIYGYTF. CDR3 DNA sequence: TGTGCCTGGAGTGTTAGGACAGGGATCTATGGCTACACCTTC. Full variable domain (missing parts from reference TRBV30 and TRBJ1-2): SQTIHQWPATLVQPVGSPLSLECTVEGTSNPNLYWYRQAAGRGLQLLFYSVGIGQISSEVPQNLSASRPQDRQFILSSKKLLLSDSGFYLCAWSVRTGIYGYTFGSGTRLTVV.

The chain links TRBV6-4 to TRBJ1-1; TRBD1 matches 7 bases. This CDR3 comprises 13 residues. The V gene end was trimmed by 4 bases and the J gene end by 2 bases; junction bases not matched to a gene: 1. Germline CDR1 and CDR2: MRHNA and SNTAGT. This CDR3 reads CASSGDSNTEAFF. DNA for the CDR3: TGTGCCAGCAGTGGGGACAGCAACACTGAAGCTTTCTTT.

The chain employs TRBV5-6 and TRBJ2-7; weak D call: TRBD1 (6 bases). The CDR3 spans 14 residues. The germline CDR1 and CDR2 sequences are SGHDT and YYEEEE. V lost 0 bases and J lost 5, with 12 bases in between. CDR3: CASSLVRGGHEQYF. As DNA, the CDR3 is TGTGCCAGCAGCTTGGTTCGTGGGGGCCACGAGCAGTACTTC.

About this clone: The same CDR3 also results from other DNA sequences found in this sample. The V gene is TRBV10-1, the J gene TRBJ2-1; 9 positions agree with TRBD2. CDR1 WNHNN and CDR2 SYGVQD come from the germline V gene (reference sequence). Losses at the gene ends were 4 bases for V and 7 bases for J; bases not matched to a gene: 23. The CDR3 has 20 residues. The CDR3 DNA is TGCGCCAGCAGTGGTCTCACACAAGAGCCAGGACTAGCGATAGTAAATGAGCAGTTCTTC. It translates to CASSGLTQEPGLAIVNEQFF.

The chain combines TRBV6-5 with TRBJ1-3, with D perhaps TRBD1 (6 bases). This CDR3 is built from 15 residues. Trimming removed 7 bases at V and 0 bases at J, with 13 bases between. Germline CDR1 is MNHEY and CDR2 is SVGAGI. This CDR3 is CASTVGQHSGNTIYF. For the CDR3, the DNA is TGTGCCAGCACCGTAGGACAGCACTCTGGAAACACCATATATTTT.

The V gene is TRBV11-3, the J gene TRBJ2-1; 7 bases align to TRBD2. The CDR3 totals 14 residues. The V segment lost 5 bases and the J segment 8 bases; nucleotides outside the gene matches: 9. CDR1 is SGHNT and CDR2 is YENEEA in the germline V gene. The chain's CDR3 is CASSPGGYSYEQFF. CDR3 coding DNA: TGTGCCAGCAGCCCCGGGGGGTATAGCTATGAGCAGTTCTTC.

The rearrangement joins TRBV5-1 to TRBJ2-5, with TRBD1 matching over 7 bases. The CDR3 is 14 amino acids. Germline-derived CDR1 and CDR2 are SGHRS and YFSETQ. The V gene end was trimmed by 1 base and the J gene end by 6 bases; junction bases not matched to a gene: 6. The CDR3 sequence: CASSLIGGEQTQYF. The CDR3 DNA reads TGCGCCAGCAGCTTGATAGGGGGCGAACAGACCCAGTACTTC.

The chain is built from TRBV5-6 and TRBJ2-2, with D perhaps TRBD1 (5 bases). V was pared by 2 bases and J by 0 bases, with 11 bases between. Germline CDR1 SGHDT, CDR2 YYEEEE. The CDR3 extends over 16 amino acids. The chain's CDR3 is CASSFPFRANTGELFF. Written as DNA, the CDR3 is TGTGCCAGCAGCTTCCCATTCAGGGCGAACACCGGGGAGCTGTTTTTT.

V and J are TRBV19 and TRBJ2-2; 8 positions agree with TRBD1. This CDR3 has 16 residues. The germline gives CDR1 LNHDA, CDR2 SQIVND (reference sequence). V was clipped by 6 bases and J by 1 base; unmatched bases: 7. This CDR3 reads CASRPAGTGNTGELFF. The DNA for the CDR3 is TGTGCCAGTAGACCCGCCGGGACAGGGAACACCGGGGAGCTGTTTTTT.

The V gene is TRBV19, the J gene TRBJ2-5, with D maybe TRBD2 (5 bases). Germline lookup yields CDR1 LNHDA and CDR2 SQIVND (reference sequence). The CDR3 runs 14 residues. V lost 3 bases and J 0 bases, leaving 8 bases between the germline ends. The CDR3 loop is CASSISGNQETQYF. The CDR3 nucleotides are TGTGCCAGTAGTATTTCGGGGAACCAAGAGACCCAGTACTTC. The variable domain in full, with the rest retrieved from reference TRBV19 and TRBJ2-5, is DGGITQSPKYLFRKEGQNVTLSCEQNLNHDAMYWYRQDPGQGLRLIYYSQIVNDFQKGDIAEGYSVSREKKESFPLTVTSAQKNPTAFYLCASSISGNQETQYFGPGTRLLVL.

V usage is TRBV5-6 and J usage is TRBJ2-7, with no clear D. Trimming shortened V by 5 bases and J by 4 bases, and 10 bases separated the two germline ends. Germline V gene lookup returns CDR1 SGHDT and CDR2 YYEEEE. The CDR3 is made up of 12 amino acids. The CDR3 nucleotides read TGTGCCAGCAGTTATGGTACTTACGAGCAGTACTTC. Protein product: CASSYGTYEQYF.

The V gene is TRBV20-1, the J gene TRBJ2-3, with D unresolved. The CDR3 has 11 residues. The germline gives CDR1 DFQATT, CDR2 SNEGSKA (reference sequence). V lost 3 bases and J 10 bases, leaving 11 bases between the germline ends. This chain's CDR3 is CSASGGVAQYF. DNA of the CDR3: TGCAGTGCTAGTGGCGGCGTCGCGCAGTATTTT.

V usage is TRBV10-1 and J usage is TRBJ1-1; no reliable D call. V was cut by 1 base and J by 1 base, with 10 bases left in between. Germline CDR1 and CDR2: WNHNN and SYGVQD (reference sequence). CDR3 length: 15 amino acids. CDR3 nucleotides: TGCGCCAGCAGTGAGTATTCGTCAGGGAACACTGAAGCTTTCTTT. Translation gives CASSEYSSGNTEAFF.

The CDR3 sequence is CASSDSRTGIWVERYTF. As DNA, the CDR3 is TGTGCCAGCAGTGACAGCCGGACGGGGATTTGGGTAGAGCGTTACACCTTC. V is TRBV25-1 and J is TRBJ1-2, with D hard to call. CDR1 and CDR2 (germline): MGHDK, SYGVNS. Trimming pared 3 bases from V and 11 bases from J, leaving 28 bases between. CDR3 size: 17 residues.

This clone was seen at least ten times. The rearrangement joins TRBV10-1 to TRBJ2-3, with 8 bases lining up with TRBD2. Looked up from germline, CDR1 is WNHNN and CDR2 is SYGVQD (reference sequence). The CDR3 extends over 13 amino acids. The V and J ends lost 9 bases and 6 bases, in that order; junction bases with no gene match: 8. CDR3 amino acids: CASERLAGDTQYF. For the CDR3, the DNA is TGCGCCAGTGAAAGGCTAGCGGGCGATACGCAGTATTTT.

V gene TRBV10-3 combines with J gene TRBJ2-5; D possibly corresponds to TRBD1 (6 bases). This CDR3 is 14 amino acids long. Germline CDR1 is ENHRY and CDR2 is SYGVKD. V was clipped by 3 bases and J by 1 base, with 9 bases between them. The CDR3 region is CAISETGFQETQYF. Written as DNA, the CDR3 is TGTGCCATCAGTGAAACAGGGTTCCAAGAGACCCAGTACTTC.

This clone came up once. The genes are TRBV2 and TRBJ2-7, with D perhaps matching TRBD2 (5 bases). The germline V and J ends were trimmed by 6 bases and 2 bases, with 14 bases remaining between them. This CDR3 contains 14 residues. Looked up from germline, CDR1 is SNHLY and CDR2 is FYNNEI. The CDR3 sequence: CASRLRGTTYEQYF. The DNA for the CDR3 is TGTGCCAGCAGACTACGGGGAACAACCTACGAGCAGTACTTC.

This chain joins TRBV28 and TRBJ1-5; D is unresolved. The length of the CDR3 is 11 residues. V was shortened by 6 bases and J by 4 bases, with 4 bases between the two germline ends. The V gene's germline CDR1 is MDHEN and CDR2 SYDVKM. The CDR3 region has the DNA TGTGCCAGCAGCGTTAATCAGCCCCAGCATTTT. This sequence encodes CASSVNQPQHF.